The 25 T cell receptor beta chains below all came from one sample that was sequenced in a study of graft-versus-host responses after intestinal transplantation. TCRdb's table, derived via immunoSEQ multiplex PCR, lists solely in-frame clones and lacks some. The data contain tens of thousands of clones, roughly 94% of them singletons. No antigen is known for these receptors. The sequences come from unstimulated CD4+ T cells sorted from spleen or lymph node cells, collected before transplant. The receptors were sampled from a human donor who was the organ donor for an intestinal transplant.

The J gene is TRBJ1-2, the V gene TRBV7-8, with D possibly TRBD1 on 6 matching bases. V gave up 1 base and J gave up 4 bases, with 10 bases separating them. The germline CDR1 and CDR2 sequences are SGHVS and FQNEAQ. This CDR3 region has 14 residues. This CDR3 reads CASSLGGGPYGYTF. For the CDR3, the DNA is TGTGCCAGCAGCTTAGGGGGGGGCCCCTATGGCTACACCTTC.

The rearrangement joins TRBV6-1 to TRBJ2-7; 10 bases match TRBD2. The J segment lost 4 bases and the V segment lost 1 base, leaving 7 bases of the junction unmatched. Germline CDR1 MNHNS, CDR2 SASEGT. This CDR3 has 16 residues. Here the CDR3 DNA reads TGTGCCAGCAGTGAAGGGCTAGCGGGGGCATGGTACGAGCAGTACTTC. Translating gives CASSEGLAGAWYEQYF.

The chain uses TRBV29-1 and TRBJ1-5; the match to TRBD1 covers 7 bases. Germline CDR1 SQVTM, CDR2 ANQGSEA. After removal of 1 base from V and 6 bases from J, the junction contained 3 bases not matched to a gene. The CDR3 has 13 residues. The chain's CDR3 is CSVEAAGGQPQHF. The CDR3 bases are TGCAGCGTTGAAGCGGCAGGGGGTCAGCCCCAGCATTTT.

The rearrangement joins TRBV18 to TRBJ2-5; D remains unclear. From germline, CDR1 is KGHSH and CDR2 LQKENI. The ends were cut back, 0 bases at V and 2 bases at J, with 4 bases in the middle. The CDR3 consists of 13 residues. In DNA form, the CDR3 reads TGTGCCAGCTCACCACCGGGGCAAGAGACCCAGTACTTC. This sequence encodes CASSPPGQETQYF.

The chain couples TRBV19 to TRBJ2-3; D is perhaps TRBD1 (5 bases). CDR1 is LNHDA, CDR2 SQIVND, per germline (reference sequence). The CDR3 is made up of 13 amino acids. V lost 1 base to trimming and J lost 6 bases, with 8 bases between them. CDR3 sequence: CASSIGGADTQYF. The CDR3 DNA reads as TGTGCCAGTAGTATAGGGGGCGCGGATACGCAGTATTTT.

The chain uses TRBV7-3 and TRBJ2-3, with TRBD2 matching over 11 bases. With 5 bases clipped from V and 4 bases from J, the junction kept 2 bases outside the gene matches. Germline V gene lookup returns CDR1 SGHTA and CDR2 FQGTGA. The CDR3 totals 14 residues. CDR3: CASSTSGGSDTQYF. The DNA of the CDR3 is TGTGCCAGCAGCACTAGCGGGGGTTCAGATACGCAGTATTTT.

CDR3 loop: CAINEGDAYEQYF. The CDR3 DNA reads as TGTGCCATCAACGAGGGAGACGCCTACGAGCAGTACTTC. The V call is TRBV10-3, the J call TRBJ2-7; D might be TRBD2 (5 bases). Trimming removed 7 bases from V and 2 bases from J, with 12 bases in between. CDR3 length equals 13 residues. Looked up from germline, CDR1 is ENHRY and CDR2 is SYGVKD.

In nucleotides, the CDR3 is TGTGCCAGCAGATTGCCGGGACAGGGGATTTCACCCCTCCACTTT. Amino acid sequence: CASRLPGQGISPLHF. The chain uses TRBV7-2 and TRBJ1-6, with 10 nucleotides matching TRBD1. This CDR3 has 15 residues. Germline loops: CDR1 SGHTA, CDR2 FQGNSA. J was trimmed by 9 bases and V by 6 bases; bases with no gene match: 8. Full variable domain (outside the CDR3, taken from reference TRBV7-2 and TRBJ1-6): GAGVSQSPSNKVTEKGKDVELRCDPISGHTALYWYRQSLGQGLEFLIYFQGNSAPDKSGLPSDRFSAERTGGSVSTLTIQRTQQEDSAVYLCASRLPGQGISPLHFGNGTRLTVT.

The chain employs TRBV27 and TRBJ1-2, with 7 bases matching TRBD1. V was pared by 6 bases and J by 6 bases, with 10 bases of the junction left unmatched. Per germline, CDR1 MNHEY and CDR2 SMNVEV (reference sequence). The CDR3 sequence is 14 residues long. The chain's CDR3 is CASRTGTDSDGYTF. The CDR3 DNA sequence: TGTGCCAGCAGGACCGGGACAGATTCCGATGGCTACACCTTC.

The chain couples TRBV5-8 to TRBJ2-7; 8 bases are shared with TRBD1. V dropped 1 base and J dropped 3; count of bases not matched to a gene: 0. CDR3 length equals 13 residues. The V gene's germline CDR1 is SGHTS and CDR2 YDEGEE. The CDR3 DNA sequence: TGTGCCAGCAGCTTGACAGGGGGCTACGAGCAGTACTTC. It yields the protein CASSLTGGYEQYF.

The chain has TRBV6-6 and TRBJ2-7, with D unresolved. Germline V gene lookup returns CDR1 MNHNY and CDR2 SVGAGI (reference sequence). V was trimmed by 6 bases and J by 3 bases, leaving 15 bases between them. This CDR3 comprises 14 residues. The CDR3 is CASRPGPPYYEQYF. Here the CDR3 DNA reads TGTGCCAGCAGGCCCGGGCCTCCCTACTACGAGCAGTACTTC.

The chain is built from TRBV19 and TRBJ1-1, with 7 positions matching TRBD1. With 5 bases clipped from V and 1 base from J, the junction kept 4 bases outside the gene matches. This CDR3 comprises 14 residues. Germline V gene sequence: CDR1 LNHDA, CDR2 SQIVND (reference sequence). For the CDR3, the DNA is TGTGCCAGTAGTGTGCAGGGGGAGAACACTGAAGCTTTCTTT. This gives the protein CASSVQGENTEAFF.

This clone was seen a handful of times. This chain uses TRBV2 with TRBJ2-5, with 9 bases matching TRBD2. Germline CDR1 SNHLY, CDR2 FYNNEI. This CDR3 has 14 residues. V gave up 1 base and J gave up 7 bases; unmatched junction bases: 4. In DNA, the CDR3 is TGTGCCAGCAGTGAAGGGGGACTAGCCGGGACCCAGTACTTC. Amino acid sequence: CASSEGGLAGTQYF.

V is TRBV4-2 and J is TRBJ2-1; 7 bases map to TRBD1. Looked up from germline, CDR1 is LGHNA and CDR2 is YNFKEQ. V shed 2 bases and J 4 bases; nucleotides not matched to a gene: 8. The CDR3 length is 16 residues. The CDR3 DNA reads TGTGCCAGCAGCCAAAAAGAGGGGACAGAGTACAATGAGCAGTTCTTC. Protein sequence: CASSQKEGTEYNEQFF.

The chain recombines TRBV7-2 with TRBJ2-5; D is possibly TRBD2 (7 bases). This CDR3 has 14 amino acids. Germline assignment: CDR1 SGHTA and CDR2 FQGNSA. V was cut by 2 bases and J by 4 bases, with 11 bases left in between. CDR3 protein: CASSLWGGGETQYF. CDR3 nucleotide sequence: TGTGCCAGCAGCTTATGGGGGGGCGGAGAGACCCAGTACTTC. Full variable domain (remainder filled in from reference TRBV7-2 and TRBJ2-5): GAGVSQSPSNKVTEKGKDVELRCDPISGHTALYWYRQSLGQGLEFLIYFQGNSAPDKSGLPSDRFSAERTGGSVSTLTIQRTQQEDSAVYLCASSLWGGGETQYFGPGTRLLVL.

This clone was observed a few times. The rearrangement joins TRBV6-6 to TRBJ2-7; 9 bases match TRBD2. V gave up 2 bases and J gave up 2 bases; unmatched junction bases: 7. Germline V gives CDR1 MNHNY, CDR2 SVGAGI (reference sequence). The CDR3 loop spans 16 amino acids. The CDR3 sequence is CASSYPLAGEAYEQYF. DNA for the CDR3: TGTGCCAGCAGTTACCCTTTAGCGGGGGAGGCCTACGAGCAGTACTTC.

CDR3 sequence (DNA): TGCGCCAGCAGCCAAGAGGGCGGGGGGGCCATCGGGGAGCTGTTTTTT. As protein: CASSQEGGGAIGELFF. V gene TRBV4-1 combines with J gene TRBJ2-2, with 9 bases that match TRBD2. Germline CDR1 and CDR2: MGHRA and YSYEKL. This CDR3 is built from 16 residues. V was pared by 0 bases and J by 7 bases, with 6 bases of the junction left unmatched.

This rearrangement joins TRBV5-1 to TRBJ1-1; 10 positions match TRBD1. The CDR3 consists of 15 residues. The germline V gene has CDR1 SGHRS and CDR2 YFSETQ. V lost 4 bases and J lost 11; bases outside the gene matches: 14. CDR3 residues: CASSLTGGSLIVAFF. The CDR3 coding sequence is TGCGCCAGCAGCCTGACAGGGGGCTCGTTAATCGTGGCTTTCTTT.

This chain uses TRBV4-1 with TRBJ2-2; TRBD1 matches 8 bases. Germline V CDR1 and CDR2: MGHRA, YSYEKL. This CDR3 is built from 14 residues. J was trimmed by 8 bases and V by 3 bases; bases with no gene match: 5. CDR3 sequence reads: CASSHRQGTGELFF. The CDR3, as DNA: TGCGCCAGCAGCCATAGACAGGGGACTGGGGAGCTGTTTTTT.

The CDR3, as DNA: TGTGCCAGCAGCTTCGGACTAGCAAATGAGCAGTTCTTC. It yields the protein CASSFGLANEQFF. V gene TRBV11-2 combines with J gene TRBJ2-1; TRBD2 aligns across 8 bases. The CDR3 has 13 residues. CDR1 and CDR2 (germline): SGHAT, FQNNGV. Unmatched junction bases numbered 2, after V lost 3 bases and J lost 7 bases.

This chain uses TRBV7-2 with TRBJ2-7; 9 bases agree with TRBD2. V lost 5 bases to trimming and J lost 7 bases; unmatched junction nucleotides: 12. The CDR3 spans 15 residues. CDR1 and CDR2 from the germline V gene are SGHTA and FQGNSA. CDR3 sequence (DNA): TGTGCCAGCAGCCCCGGGGGCGGGGGGGTGTGGGAGCAGTACTTC. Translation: CASSPGGGGVWEQYF. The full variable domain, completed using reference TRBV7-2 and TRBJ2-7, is GAGVSQSPSNKVTEKGKDVELRCDPISGHTALYWYRQSLGQGLEFLIYFQGNSAPDKSGLPSDRFSAERTGGSVSTLTIQRTQQEDSAVYLCASSPGGGGVWEQYFGPGTRLTVT.

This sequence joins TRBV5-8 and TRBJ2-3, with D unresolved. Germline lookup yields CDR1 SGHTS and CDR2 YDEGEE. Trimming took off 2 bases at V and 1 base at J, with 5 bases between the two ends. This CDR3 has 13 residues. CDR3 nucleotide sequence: TGTGCCAGCAGCTTCTCACGCACAGATACGCAGTATTTT. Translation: CASSFSRTDTQYF.

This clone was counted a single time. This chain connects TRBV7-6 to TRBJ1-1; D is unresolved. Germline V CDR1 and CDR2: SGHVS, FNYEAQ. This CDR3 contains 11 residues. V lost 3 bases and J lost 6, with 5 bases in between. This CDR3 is CASSFGSEAFF. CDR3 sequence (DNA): TGTGCCAGCAGCTTTGGGTCTGAAGCTTTCTTT. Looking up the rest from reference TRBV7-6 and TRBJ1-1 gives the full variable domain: GAGVSQSPRYKVTKRGQDVALRCDPISGHVSLYWYRQALGQGPEFLTYFNYEAQQDKSGLPNDRFSAERPEGSISTLTIQRTEQRDSAMYRCASSFGSEAFFGQGTRLTVV.

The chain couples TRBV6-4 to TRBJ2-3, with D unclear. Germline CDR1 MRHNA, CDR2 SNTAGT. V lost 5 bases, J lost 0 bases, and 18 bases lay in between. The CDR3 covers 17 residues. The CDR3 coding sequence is TGTGCCAGCAGTCAAAACAACATATTCTCTAGCACAGATACGCAGTATTTT. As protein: CASSQNNIFSSTDTQYF.

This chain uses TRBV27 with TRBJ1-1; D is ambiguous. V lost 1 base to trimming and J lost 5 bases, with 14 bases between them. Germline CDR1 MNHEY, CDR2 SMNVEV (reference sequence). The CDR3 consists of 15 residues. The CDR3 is CASSLLPIPRTEAFF. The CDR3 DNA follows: TGTGCCAGCAGTTTATTACCGATCCCCAGGACTGAAGCTTTCTTT.